The 17 T cell receptor beta chains below were found in one sample sequenced in a study of blood T cell repertoires in COVID-19. Assay used: immunoSEQ multiplex PCR; TCRdb lists only in-frame clones, some missing. This table has 80,000 to 95,000 clones, around 75% appearing once. Sequencing used peripheral blood. The receptors were sampled from a woman of 80 years or more with active or convalescent COVID-19.

This rearrangement joins TRBV6-6 to TRBJ2-2, with D uncertain. Germline CDR1 reads MNHNY; CDR2 reads SVGAGI (reference sequence). The CDR3 covers 15 residues. V was pared by 6 bases and J by 6 bases, with 17 bases between. The CDR3 reads CASRNAIRTAGELFF. CDR3 DNA: TGTGCCAGCAGGAACGCAATTAGAACAGCCGGGGAGCTGTTTTTT.

The chain uses TRBV10-3 and TRBJ2-5, with 8 bases lining up with TRBD1. The CDR3 contains 12 residues. Looked up from germline, CDR1 is ENHRY and CDR2 is SYGVKD. The J segment lost 2 bases and the V segment lost 10 bases, leaving 3 bases of the junction unmatched. The CDR3 nucleotides read TGTGCCAGTGGACAGGGTCAAGAGACCCAGTACTTC. This codes for CASGQGQETQYF.

This clone was seen once. The chain uses TRBV2 and TRBJ2-1, with 11 positions matching TRBD2. The CDR3 extends over 16 amino acids. With 0 bases clipped from V and 7 bases from J, the junction kept 5 bases outside the gene matches. Germline CDR1 reads SNHLY; CDR2 reads FYNNEI. The CDR3: CASSEARASGRNEQFF. CDR3 bases: TGTGCCAGCAGTGAAGCGCGGGCTAGCGGGAGGAATGAGCAGTTCTTC.

This chain joins TRBV30 and TRBJ2-7; weak D call: TRBD2 (5 bases). The CDR3 is 13 amino acids. V lost 4 bases and J lost 6, with 16 bases in between. Germline CDR1 is GTSNPN and CDR2 is SVGIG (reference sequence). CDR3 sequence (DNA): TGTGCCTGGAAACGGACGGCTCGGGGCGAGCAGTACTTC. It specifies CAWKRTARGEQYF.

The chain joins TRBV7-9 to TRBJ2-3, with D tentatively TRBD2 (5 bases). The CDR3 is 16 amino acids. The V end was cut by 2 bases, the J end by 6 bases, with 18 bases between. CDR1 SEHNR and CDR2 FQNEAQ come from the germline V gene (reference sequence). In DNA form, the CDR3 reads TGTGCCAGCAGCTTAAGAGGGCTCACTACCGGGGATACGCAGTATTTT. Translation gives CASSLRGLTTGDTQYF.

The chain recombines TRBV6-5 with TRBJ1-5, with TRBD1 matching 8 bases. Looked up from germline, CDR1 is MNHEY and CDR2 is SVGAGI. The junction had 0 bases not matched to a gene; V was cut back by 4 bases and J by 4 bases. CDR3 size: 13 residues. The CDR3 reads CASSWDRNQPQHF. The CDR3 DNA follows: TGTGCCAGCAGTTGGGACAGGAATCAGCCCCAGCATTTT.

The V gene is TRBV19, the J gene TRBJ1-5; D gene uncertain. Trimming took off 6 bases at V and 0 bases at J, with 6 bases between the two ends. Germline-derived CDR1 and CDR2 are LNHDA and SQIVND (reference sequence). The CDR3 length is 13 residues. The CDR3 nucleotides read TGTGCCAGTAGCCCCGTTAGCAATCAGCCCCAGCATTTT. It yields the protein CASSPVSNQPQHF.

V and J are TRBV19 and TRBJ1-5; 10 bases are a match to TRBD1. The CDR3 runs to 14 residues. Germline V lookup: CDR1 LNHDA, CDR2 SQIVND (reference sequence). V shed 5 bases and J 9 bases; nucleotides not matched to a gene: 7. The CDR3 here is CASSPGTGAWPQHF. The CDR3 nucleotides are TGTGCCAGTAGTCCAGGGACAGGGGCCTGGCCCCAGCATTTT.

CDR3 sequence: CASSPGTSGVFEQFF. CDR3 coding DNA: TGTGCCAGCAGCCCCGGGACTAGCGGGGTCTTCGAGCAGTTCTTC. This chain joins TRBV7-8 and TRBJ2-1, with TRBD2 matching over 13 bases. The CDR3 extends over 15 amino acids. The V and J ends lost 5 bases and 10 bases, in that order; junction bases with no gene match: 8. The V gene's germline CDR1 is SGHVS and CDR2 FQNEAQ.

The CDR3 DNA is TGTGCCAGTAACACGCCCGGGAGGAGCGATACGCAGTATTTT. It translates to CASNTPGRSDTQYF. J is TRBJ2-3 and V is TRBV19; 7 bases agree with TRBD2. Germline V lookup: CDR1 LNHDA, CDR2 SQIVND (reference sequence). There are 14 residues in the CDR3. Trimming cost V 7 bases and J 6 bases; bases outside gene matches: 10.

This clone was recorded only once. The CDR3 protein is CASSRDRVSEQYF. CDR3 coding DNA: TGTGCCAGCAGCCGGGACAGGGTGAGCGAGCAGTACTTC. The gene calls are TRBV11-3 and TRBJ2-7; the match to TRBD1 covers 9 bases. Germline CDR1 and CDR2: SGHNT and YENEEA. V gave up 5 bases and J gave up 6 bases; unmatched junction bases: 5. The CDR3 covers 13 residues.

This clone was seen just once. The chain recombines TRBV7-6 with TRBJ2-2, with 14 bases that match TRBD2. V shed 4 bases and J 4 bases; nucleotides not matched to a gene: 5. The CDR3 has 17 residues. CDR1 is SGHVS and CDR2 is FNYEAQ in the germline V gene. The CDR3 DNA follows: TGTGCCAGCAGCTGGGGACTAGCGGGGGTTGGCACCGGGGAGCTGTTTTTT. It codes for CASSWGLAGVGTGELFF.

V and J are TRBV14 and TRBJ2-7, with 7 bases identical to TRBD1. The CDR3 length is 16 residues. V lost 0 bases to trimming and J lost 6 bases; unmatched junction nucleotides: 11. Germline CDR1 SGHDN, CDR2 FVKESK. CDR3 nucleotides: TGTGCCAGCAGCCAAGAAGGTGGGACAGTCCTGGCCGAGCAGTACTTC. Protein sequence: CASSQEGGTVLAEQYF.

This clone was observed a single time. CDR3 protein: CASSQLMTGSGNTIYF. The CDR3 bases are TGTGCCAGTAGCCAGTTGATGACTGGCTCTGGAAACACCATATATTTT. The V and J genes are TRBV19 and TRBJ1-3; D is undetermined. Trimming stripped 6 bases from V and 0 bases from J, with 15 bases between. This CDR3 is 16 amino acids long. Germline CDR1 reads LNHDA; CDR2 reads SQIVND (reference sequence).

CDR3 DNA sequence: TGTGCCAGCAGCTACAGGTTTGGGGGCAATCAGCCCCAGCATTTT. This sequence encodes CASSYRFGGNQPQHF. This chain uses TRBV5-5 with TRBJ1-5; the D gene is possibly TRBD1 (5 bases). Looked up from germline, CDR1 is SGHKS and CDR2 is YYEKEE (reference sequence). V dropped 3 bases and J dropped 2 bases, with 12 bases sitting between them. The CDR3 loop spans 15 amino acids.

CDR3 sequence: CASSLYRGTEAFF. The DNA of the CDR3 is TGTGCCAGCAGCTTGTATAGGGGAACTGAAGCTTTCTTT. The genes are TRBV5-6 and TRBJ1-1, with D possibly being TRBD1 (5 bases). The CDR3 is 13 residues long. V lost 1 base and J lost 5, with 9 bases in between. Germline CDR1 is SGHDT and CDR2 is YYEEEE.

The chain combines TRBV7-8 with TRBJ2-7; 7 nucleotides align to TRBD1. Germline loops: CDR1 SGHVS, CDR2 FQNEAQ. CDR3 length equals 14 residues. V gave up 3 bases and J gave up 2 bases; unmatched junction bases: 4. CDR3: CASSFRQGPYEQYF. The CDR3 bases are TGTGCCAGCAGCTTCCGACAGGGCCCCTACGAGCAGTACTTC. The full variable domain, rest sourced from reference TRBV7-8 and TRBJ2-7, is GAGVSQSPRYKVAKRGQDVALRCDPISGHVSLFWYQQALGQGPEFLTYFQNEAQLDKSGLPSDRFFAERPEGSVSTLKIQRTQQEDSAVYLCASSFRQGPYEQYFGPGTRLTVT.